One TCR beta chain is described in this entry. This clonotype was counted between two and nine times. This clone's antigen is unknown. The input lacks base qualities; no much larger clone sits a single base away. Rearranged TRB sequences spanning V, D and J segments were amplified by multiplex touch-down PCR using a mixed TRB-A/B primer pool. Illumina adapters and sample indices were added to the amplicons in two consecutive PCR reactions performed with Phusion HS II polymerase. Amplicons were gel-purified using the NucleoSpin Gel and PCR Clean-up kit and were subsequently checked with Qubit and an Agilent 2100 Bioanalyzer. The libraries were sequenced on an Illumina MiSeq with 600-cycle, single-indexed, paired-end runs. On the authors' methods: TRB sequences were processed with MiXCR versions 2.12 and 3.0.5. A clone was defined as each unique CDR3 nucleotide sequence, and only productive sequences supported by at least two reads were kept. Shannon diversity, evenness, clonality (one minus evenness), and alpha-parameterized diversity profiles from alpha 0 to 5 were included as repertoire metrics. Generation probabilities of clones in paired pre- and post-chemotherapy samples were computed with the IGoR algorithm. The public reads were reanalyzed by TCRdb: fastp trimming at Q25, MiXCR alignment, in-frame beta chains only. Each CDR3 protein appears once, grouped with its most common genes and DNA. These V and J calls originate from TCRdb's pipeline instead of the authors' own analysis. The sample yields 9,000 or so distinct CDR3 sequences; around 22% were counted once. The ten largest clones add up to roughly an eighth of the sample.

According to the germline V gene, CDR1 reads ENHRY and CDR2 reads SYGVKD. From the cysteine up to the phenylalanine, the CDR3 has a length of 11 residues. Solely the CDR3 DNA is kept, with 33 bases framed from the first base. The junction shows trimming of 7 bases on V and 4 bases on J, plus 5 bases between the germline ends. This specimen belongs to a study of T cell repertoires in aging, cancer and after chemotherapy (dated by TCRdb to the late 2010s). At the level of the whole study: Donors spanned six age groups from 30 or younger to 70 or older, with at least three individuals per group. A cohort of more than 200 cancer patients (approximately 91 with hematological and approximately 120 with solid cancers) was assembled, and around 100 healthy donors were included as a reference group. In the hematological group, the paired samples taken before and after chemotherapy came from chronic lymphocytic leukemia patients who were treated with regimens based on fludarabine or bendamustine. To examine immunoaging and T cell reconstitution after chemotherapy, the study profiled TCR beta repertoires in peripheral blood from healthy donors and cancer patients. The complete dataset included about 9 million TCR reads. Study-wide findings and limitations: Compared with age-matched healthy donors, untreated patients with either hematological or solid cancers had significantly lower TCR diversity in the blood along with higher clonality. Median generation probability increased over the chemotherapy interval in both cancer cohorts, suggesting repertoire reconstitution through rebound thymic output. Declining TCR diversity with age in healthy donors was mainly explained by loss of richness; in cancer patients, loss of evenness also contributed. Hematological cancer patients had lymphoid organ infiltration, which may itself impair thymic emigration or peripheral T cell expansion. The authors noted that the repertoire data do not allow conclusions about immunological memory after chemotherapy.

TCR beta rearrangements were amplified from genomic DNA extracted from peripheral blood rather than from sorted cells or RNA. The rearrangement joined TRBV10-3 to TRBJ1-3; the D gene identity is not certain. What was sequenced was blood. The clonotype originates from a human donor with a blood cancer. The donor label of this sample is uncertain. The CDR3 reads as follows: CAITRGNTIYF. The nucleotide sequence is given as TGTGCCATCACTAGGGGAAACACCATATATTTT.